The 18 T cell receptor beta chains below come from one sample, sequenced in a study of blood T cell repertoires in COVID-19. The data were produced by immunoSEQ multiplex PCR, yet TCRdb's version contains in-frame clones alone and is incomplete. The sample shows approximately 52,000 clones, 70% to 90% of them seen only once. The material sequenced was peripheral blood. The source of these receptors is a man aged 55 to 69 with acute or convalescent COVID-19.

The chain recombines TRBV7-2 with TRBJ1-2; perhaps TRBD1 as D (5 bases). Trimming stripped 1 base from V and 2 bases from J, with 14 bases between. The V gene's germline CDR1 is SGHTA and CDR2 FQGNSA. This CDR3 has 16 residues. The CDR3 DNA reads TGTGCCAGCAGCTTAGGAGTGTATCGGGGGAACTATGGCTACACCTTC. Translating gives CASSLGVYRGNYGYTF.

The chain combines TRBV2 with TRBJ2-1; 12 nucleotides align to TRBD2. From germline, CDR1 is SNHLY and CDR2 FYNNEI. The CDR3 is 15 amino acids. After removal of 4 bases from V and 7 bases from J, the junction contained 5 bases not matched to a gene. CDR3 sequence: CASSVLAGGRNEQFF. The CDR3, as DNA: TGTGCCAGCAGTGTGCTAGCGGGGGGGCGAAATGAGCAGTTCTTC. Drawing the rest from reference TRBV2 and TRBJ2-1, the complete variable domain is EPEVTQTPSHQVTQMGQEVILRCVPISNHLYFYWYRQILGQKVEFLVSFYNNEISEKSEIFDDQFSVERPDGSNFTLKIRSTKLEDSAMYFCASSVLAGGRNEQFFGPGTRLTVL.

The gene calls are TRBV21-1 and TRBJ2-7; TRBD2 is the table's D call and was not checked against the DNA. TRBV21-1 is assigned pseudogene status. The CDR3 totals 15 residues. This CDR3 is CASSKARLKTYEQYF. CDR3 in DNA: TGTGCCAGCAGCAAAGCCCGACTGAAGACCTACGAGCAGTACTTC.

The V and J genes are TRBV5-1 and TRBJ1-1; TRBD1 matches at 8 bases. The CDR3 runs 15 residues. The trim removed 4 bases at V and 7 bases at J, leaving 12 bases unmatched. The germline V gene has CDR1 SGHRS and CDR2 YFSETQ. CDR3 residues: CASSPEGQGRFEAFF. The CDR3 region has the DNA TGCGCCAGCAGCCCCGAAGGACAGGGCCGTTTTGAAGCTTTCTTT.

The chain uses TRBV6-2 or TRBV6-3 and TRBJ1-4; TRBD1 agrees at 8 bases. Germline CDR1 MNHEY, CDR2 SVGEGT. The CDR3 runs to 13 residues. V lost 6 bases, J lost 8 bases, and 5 bases stayed unmatched. The CDR3 bases are TGTGCCAGCAGCCGGGACAGGACCGAAAAACTGTTTTTT. As protein: CASSRDRTEKLFF.

The V gene is TRBV9, the J gene TRBJ1-1; 8 nucleotides line up with TRBD1. The CDR3 contains 15 residues. V dropped 4 bases and J dropped 1; count of bases not matched to a gene: 6. Germline CDR1 and CDR2: SGDLS and YYNGEE. The CDR3 sequence is CASSPWTGPNTEAFF. In DNA, the CDR3 is TGTGCCAGCAGCCCTTGGACAGGGCCGAACACTGAAGCTTTCTTT.

The J gene is TRBJ1-2, the V gene TRBV5-1, with 11 bases fitting TRBD1. This CDR3 region has 15 residues. From germline, CDR1 is SGHRS and CDR2 YFSETQ. With 4 bases clipped from V and 3 bases from J, the junction kept 5 bases outside the gene matches. The DNA for the CDR3 is TGCGCCAGCAGCATCGGACAGGGGGCCGACTATGGCTACACCTTC. Translated, it gives CASSIGQGADYGYTF.

This clone was detected a few times. The V and J genes are TRBV27 and TRBJ2-2; 7 nucleotides agree with TRBD2. The CDR3 spans 18 residues. Trimming took 9 bases from V and 4 from J; bases not matched to a gene: 20. Germline-derived CDR1 and CDR2 are MNHEY and SMNVEV (reference sequence). The CDR3 is CASRPLALSGISTGELFF. CDR3 DNA: TGTGCCAGTAGACCCCTCGCTTTAAGCGGGATCAGCACCGGGGAGCTGTTTTTT.

The chain is built from TRBV5-1 and TRBJ1-2; no clear D. CDR1 SGHRS and CDR2 YFSETQ come from the germline V gene. CDR3 length: 13 residues. V shed 1 base and J shed 14 bases, with 18 bases lying between them. The CDR3 protein is CASSLSQGSEETF. CDR3 in DNA: TGCGCCAGCAGCTTGAGCCAAGGCTCTGAGGAAACCTTC. Together with reference TRBV5-1 and TRBJ1-2, the CDR3 gives the full variable domain: KAGVTQTPRYLIKTRGQQVTLSCSPISGHRSVSWYQQTPGQGLQFLFEYFSETQRNKGNFPGRFSGRQFSNSRSEMNVSTLELGDSALYLCASSLSQGSEETFGSGTRLTVV.

The J gene is TRBJ2-1, the V gene TRBV7-9; D is ambiguous. Trimming removed 5 bases at V and 4 bases at J, with 6 bases between. This CDR3 contains 12 residues. CDR1 is SEHNR and CDR2 is FQNEAQ in the germline V gene (reference sequence). CDR3: CASSPLYNEQFF. DNA for the CDR3: TGTGCCAGCAGCCCTCTTTACAATGAGCAGTTCTTC.

The chain has TRBV11-3 and TRBJ2-1; perhaps TRBD2 as D (5 bases). The CDR3 spans 14 residues. The V end lost 3 bases, the J end lost 6 bases, and 12 bases lay between the germline ends. Germline CDR1 and CDR2: SGHNT and YENEEA. CDR3 DNA sequence: TGTGCCAGCAGCTTTCTCACGGGGAGCAATGAGCAGTTCTTC. It is translated as CASSFLTGSNEQFF.

This rearrangement joins TRBV11-3 to TRBJ1-1; 8 bases align to TRBD1. Germline CDR1 SGHNT, CDR2 YENEEA. Trimming took 0 bases from V and 0 from J; bases not matched to a gene: 3. The CDR3 runs 16 residues. CDR3 loop: CASSLDRGRMNTEAFF. The CDR3 DNA is TGTGCCAGCAGCTTAGACAGGGGGCGGATGAACACTGAAGCTTTCTTT.

The chain combines TRBV18 with TRBJ1-5; TRBD1 matches 8 bases. Germline V gives CDR1 KGHSH, CDR2 LQKENI. This CDR3 is 13 amino acids long. J lost 6 bases, V lost 2 bases, and 0 bases had no gene match. The chain's CDR3 is CASSPGQGQPQHF. The CDR3 DNA is TGTGCCAGCTCACCAGGACAGGGTCAGCCCCAGCATTTT.

The chain links TRBV19 to TRBJ1-3; 7 bases line up with TRBD1. The CDR3 sequence is 13 residues long. After removal of 9 bases from V and 4 bases from J, the junction contained 6 bases not matched to a gene. Germline CDR1 is LNHDA and CDR2 is SQIVND (reference sequence). The CDR3 DNA is TGTGCCAGCCGAACAGGGGCCGGAAACACCATATATTTT. Its translation is CASRTGAGNTIYF.

The CDR3 DNA reads TGTGCCAGCAGTTACGACAGGGGGATGTATGGCTACACCTTC. The encoded protein is CASSYDRGMYGYTF. The V and J genes are TRBV6-6 and TRBJ1-2, with 9 nucleotides matching TRBD1. Germline CDR1 and CDR2: MNHNY and SVGAGI (reference sequence). V lost 2 bases and J lost 5; bases outside the gene matches: 3. The CDR3 has 14 residues.

This clone has only a few counts. The CDR3 sequence: CATSRDYPKQLADTQYF. In DNA, the CDR3 is TGTGCCACCAGCAGAGATTACCCCAAGCAACTAGCAGATACGCAGTATTTT. This sequence joins TRBV15 and TRBJ2-3, with D tentatively TRBD2 (5 bases). This CDR3 has 17 amino acids. Germline-derived CDR1 and CDR2 are LNHNV and YYDKDF (reference sequence). Deletions cut 0 bases from V and 4 bases from J, with 17 bases between.

This chain joins TRBV3-1 (or the pseudogene TRBV3-2) and TRBJ1-6, with a possible D match to TRBD1 (5 bases). The V gene's germline CDR1 is LGHDT and CDR2 YNNKEL (reference sequence). V lost 3 bases, J lost 4 bases, and 13 bases lay in between. This CDR3 spans 16 amino acids. In DNA form, the CDR3 reads TGTGCCAGCAGCCACCAGCGGGGGTTATATAATTCACCCCTCCACTTT. Translated, it gives CASSHQRGLYNSPLHF.

This chain uses TRBV7-3 with TRBJ1-1, with 10 bases lining up with TRBD1. This CDR3 has 17 residues. After removal of 0 bases from V and 0 bases from J, the junction contained 4 bases not matched to a gene. Germline CDR1 is SGHTA and CDR2 is FQGTGA. This CDR3 reads CASSLTGTGVMNTEAFF. In nucleotides, the CDR3 is TGTGCCAGCAGCTTAACCGGGACAGGGGTGATGAACACTGAAGCTTTCTTT. The variable domain in full, with the rest retrieved from reference TRBV7-3 and TRBJ1-1, is GAGVSQTPSNKVTEKGKYVELRCDPISGHTALYWYRQSLGQGPEFLIYFQGTGAADDSGLPNDRFFAVRPEGSVSTLKIQRTERGDSAVYLCASSLTGTGVMNTEAFFGQGTRLTVV.